The 3 T cell receptor beta chains reported below all come from one sample, sequenced in a study of blood T cells in healthy people across ages. Primed by a sample-barcoded 5' primer and a J-beta primer mix, a second PCR proceeded for roughly 7 to 12 cycles. A single record per CDR3 protein comes from TCRdb applying MiXCR to the 5' RACE reads. The repertoire holds hundreds of thousands of distinct CDR3 sequences, about 25% seen once, with under 4.5% in the top ten. This sample also belongs to another study, concerning T cells of mothers and their children.

The sequenced sample was blood. The source is a boy aged 2 to 10 in good health.

This clonotype showed up just a few times. CDR3 loop: CASSTTGTARSPLHF. The DNA of the CDR3 is TGTGCCAGCAGCACCACCGGGACTGCGAGATCACCCCTCCACTTT. V usage is TRBV11-2 and J usage is TRBJ1-6; the D gene is possibly TRBD1 (5 bases). This CDR3 spans 15 amino acids. Trimming shortened V by 5 bases and J by 10 bases, and 18 bases separated the two germline ends. The germline V gene encodes CDR1 SGHAT and CDR2 FQNNGV.

This clonotype showed up just a few times. This chain uses TRBV4-1 with TRBJ2-5, with TRBD1 matching 7 bases. The CDR3 loop spans 18 amino acids. Losses at the gene ends were 0 bases for V and 3 bases for J; bases not matched to a gene: 13. The germline V gene encodes CDR1 MGHRA and CDR2 YSYEKL. The CDR3 DNA is TGCGCCAGCAGCCAAGATCCCAAACGACAGGGTTTTGAAGAGACCCAGTACTTC. This codes for CASSQDPKRQGFEETQYF.

The chain links TRBV9 to TRBJ2-3, with TRBD2 identical over 11 bases. CDR3 length: 18 amino acids. Looked up from germline, CDR1 is SGDLS and CDR2 is YYNGEE. Trimming cost V 3 bases and J 3 bases; bases outside gene matches: 12. The CDR3 region has the DNA TGTGCCAGCAGCGGAGGACCCACTAGCGGGAGAAAAACAGATACGCAGTATTTT. This encodes CASSGGPTSGRKTDTQYF.